This T cell receptor beta chain was sequenced for a study of blood T cell repertoires in COVID-19. Whole-study context: Researchers got acute and convalescent COVID-19 samples from the United States, Italy and Spain. T cells, B-cell-depleted T cells, or PBMCs provided the cDNA or gDNA that served as material.

There are 16 residues in the CDR3. Trimming removed 4 bases at V and 0 bases at J, with 13 bases between. Germline V gene sequence: CDR1 MNHNY, CDR2 SVGAGI (reference sequence). Original handling: Using reference gene primer amplification, nucleated cell counts were estimated. Generated by immunoSEQ multiplex PCR, the TCRdb table keeps only in-frame clones and is missing some. The DNA gave D and trimming, while V, J and clone size come from that table. The sample has some 260,000 clones; roughly 83% are singletons. Specimen: peripheral blood. The sequence derives from a man at least 80 years old with acute or convalescent COVID-19. The J gene is TRBJ1-3, the V gene TRBV6-6; D may be TRBD1 (5 bases). The CDR3 region is CASSLQDSSSGNTIYF. The CDR3 DNA reads TGTGCCAGCAGTTTACAGGATTCCTCCTCTGGAAACACCATATATTTT.